The 2 T cell receptor beta chains reported below all come from one sample, sequenced in a study of CD8 T cells in Susac syndrome. Random hexamers served to reverse transcribe roughly 0.45 to 1 ug RNA. Each CDR3 protein is one row after TCRdb ran MiXCR on the immunoSEQ multiplex PCR reads. This sample has around 280,000 distinct CDR3 sequences; 85% occur once, and the top ten carry approximately 0.11%. Material for sequencing was CD8+ T cells from PBMCs. Receptors were obtained from a human donor with multiple sclerosis.

J is TRBJ2-7 and V is TRBV5-5; D gene uncertain. This CDR3 has 13 residues. Trimming removed 1 base at V and 3 bases at J, with 8 bases between. Germline V gene sequence: CDR1 SGHKS, CDR2 YYEKEE (reference sequence). The CDR3 is CASSLLAYYEQYF. CDR3 nucleotides: TGTGCCAGCAGCTTGCTCGCCTACTACGAGCAGTACTTC.

This clonotype appeared once. J is TRBJ2-3 and V is TRBV5-1, with a tentative D call TRBD2 (6 bases). This CDR3 is built from 14 residues. V was cut by 4 bases and J by 5 bases, with 14 bases left in between. Looked up from germline, CDR1 is SGHRS and CDR2 is YFSETQ. This CDR3 is CASSPRGSGDTQYF. In DNA form, the CDR3 reads TGCGCCAGCAGCCCCCGGGGTAGCGGAGATACGCAGTATTTT.